The clone carrying this T cell receptor beta chain was found many times. The target antigen is unknown. These data originate in a study of breast tumors, draining lymph nodes, adjacent tissues. Using its own MiXCR run on the multiplex PCR reads, TCRdb lists one record per CDR3 protein. Of 150,000 to 250,000 distinct CDR3 sequences listed, roughly 31% were seen once; the top ten hold approximately 4.5%. The germline V gene encodes CDR1 SGHDN and CDR2 FVKESK. The CDR3 runs 17 residues. V lost 1 base to trimming and J lost 4 bases, with 19 bases between them. Whole-study findings and limits: Data fit most tumor T cells coming from lymph node, expanding in tumor. Tumor T cell lymph node origin was a supported hypothesis, not proven.

The lymph nodes were axillary draining lymph nodes from breast cancer patients. The chain couples TRBV14 to TRBJ1-2; D remains unclear. The specimen sequenced was axillary lymph node tissue. This TCR was recovered from a female donor with breast cancer. Some clones in this sample may be carry-over from other donors' samples. The CDR3 loop is CASSQVIKQRRFYGYTF. The DNA of the CDR3 is TGTGCCAGCAGCCAAGTTATTAAACAGAGGCGTTTCTATGGCTACACCTTC. Combining the CDR3 with reference TRBV14 and TRBJ1-2 gives the whole variable domain EAGVTQFPSHSVIEKGQTVTLRCDPISGHDNLYWYRRVMGKEIKFLLHFVKESKQDESGMPNNRFLAERTGGTYSTLKVQPAELEDSGVYFCASSQVIKQRRFYGYTFGSGTRLTVV.